This is a list of T cell receptor beta chains from one sample in a study of shared clonotypes between healthy human individuals. The method was immunoSEQ multiplex PCR; TCRdb's version includes in-frame clones alone and lacks a portion of them. The sample includes some 2 million clones, about 95% of them seen just once. Sequencing input: naive CD8+ T cells sorted from blood. The receptors shown here come from a man younger than 35 in good health. Both conserved end residues are part of each CDR3. The D gene is left open where the match is weak. Clone size is stated in some rows and not others, as once, few, many or a class when expanded.

clone size,V gene,D gene,CDR3 length,J gene,CDR3 protein,CDR3 DNA
NA,TRBV28,NA,14,TRBJ2-2,CASSFEENTGELFF,TGTGCCAGCAGTTTTGAAGAGAACACCGGGGAGCTGTTTTTT
few,TRBV28,NA,14,TRBJ1-2,CASSLGRPGLGYTF,TGTGCCAGCAGCCTAGGCCGCCCAGGCCTAGGCTACACCTTC
NA,TRBV7-9,NA,14,TRBJ2-5,CASSLEPSRETQYF,TGTGCCAGCAGCTTAGAGCCGTCAAGGGAGACCCAGTACTTC
NA,TRBV19,NA,14,TRBJ2-7,CASSIQDTAYEQYF,TGTGCCAGTAGTATACAGGACACGGCCTACGAGCAGTACTTC
NA,TRBV28,NA,14,TRBJ1-4,CASSLLPLNEKLFF,TGTGCCAGCAGTTTATTGCCACTCAATGAAAAACTGTTTTTT
NA,TRBV7-2,NA,13,TRBJ2-3,CASSRVEGDTQYF,TGTGCCAGCAGTCGGGTGGAGGGGGATACGCAGTATTTT
NA,TRBV29-1,NA,12,TRBJ1-2,CSVVGQNYGYTF,TGCAGCGTTGTAGGACAGAACTATGGCTACACCTTC
NA,TRBV5-6,TRBD1,14,TRBJ2-5,CASSAGQGRETQYF,TGTGCCAGCAGCGCCGGACAGGGACGAGAGACCCAGTACTTC
NA,TRBV27,NA,14,TRBJ1-5,CASNRDGSNQPQHF,TGTGCCAGCAACCGGGACGGATCTAATCAGCCCCAGCATTTT
NA,TRBV5-4,NA,13,TRBJ2-7,CASSAVISGEQYF,TGTGCCAGCAGCGCCGTCATATCGGGCGAGCAGTACTTC
NA,TRBV10-2,NA,13,TRBJ2-7,CATSDGTPSEQYF,TGCGCCACCTCGGACGGGACACCGTCCGAGCAGTACTTC
NA,TRBV7-8,NA,15,TRBJ1-6,CASSPLDSYNSPLHF,TGTGCCAGCAGCCCTCTAGACTCCTATAATTCACCCCTCCACTTT
many,TRBV30,NA,14,TRBJ1-2,CAWTPGGVGYGYTF,TGTGCCTGGACCCCGGGGGGGGTGGGCTATGGCTACACCTTC
NA,TRBV5-1,NA,15,TRBJ2-1,CASRSGVSSYNEQFF,TGCGCCAGCCGCTCGGGAGTGAGCTCCTACAATGAGCAGTTCTTC
NA,TRBV10-1,NA,17,TRBJ1-1,CASSESDRIGADTEAFF,TGCGCCAGCAGTGAGTCGGATCGCATAGGCGCCGACACTGAAGCTTTCTTT
NA,TRBV7-8,NA,15,TRBJ1-1,CASSSDRRMNTEAFF,TGTGCCAGCAGCTCAGACAGGAGAATGAACACTGAAGCTTTCTTT
NA,TRBV2,TRBD1,13,TRBJ1-1,CASSGDRDTEAFF,TGTGCCAGCAGTGGTGACAGGGACACTGAAGCTTTCTTT
NA,TRBV9,TRBD2,17,TRBJ2-3,CASSVEWGGGSTDTQYF,TGTGCCAGCAGCGTAGAATGGGGCGGGGGAAGCACAGATACGCAGTATTTT
NA,TRBV4-2,TRBD1,14,TRBJ2-7,CASSGTGSPYEQYF,TGTGCCAGCAGTGGGACAGGGTCCCCATACGAGCAGTACTTC
NA,TRBV29-1,NA,13,TRBJ2-7,CSVVFRSSYEQYF,TGCAGCGTTGTTTTCAGGAGCTCCTACGAGCAGTACTTC
NA,TRBV6-5,NA,13,TRBJ1-6,CASSYGMNSPLHF,TGTGCCAGCAGTTACGGCATGAATTCACCCCTCCACTTT
NA,TRBV4-3,NA,16,TRBJ2-2,CASSQSGSPNTGELFF,TGCGCCAGCAGCCAATCGGGGAGCCCGAACACCGGGGAGCTGTTTTTT
once,TRBV6-1,TRBD1,14,TRBJ1-5,CATRKQGADQPQHF,TGTGCCACCAGAAAACAGGGGGCAGATCAGCCCCAGCATTTT
NA,TRBV2,TRBD1,15,TRBJ2-7,CASSPGQGPSYEQYF,TGTGCCAGCAGTCCGGGACAGGGACCCTCCTACGAGCAGTACTTC
once,TRBV13,NA,14,TRBJ2-7,CASSYRTGNDEQYF,TGTGCCAGCAGCTACCGAACGGGCAACGACGAGCAGTACTTC
NA,TRBV7-8,NA,16,TRBJ2-4,CASSLASGGAKNIQYF,TGTGCCAGCAGCTTAGCGTCCGGCGGAGCCAAAAACATTCAGTACTTC
NA,TRBV5-1,NA,16,TRBJ1-4,CASSLEQGPANEKLFF,TGCGCCAGCAGCTTGGAACAGGGCCCGGCTAATGAAAAACTGTTTTTT
NA,TRBV16,NA,16,TRBJ1-6,CASSPRWDSYNSPLHF,TGTGCCAGCAGCCCAAGGTGGGACTCCTATAATTCACCCCTCCACTTT
NA,TRBV2,NA,14,TRBJ2-2,CASSLGGATGELFF,TGTGCCAGCAGCCTGGGTGGGGCCACCGGGGAGCTGTTTTTT
NA,TRBV29-1,NA,15,TRBJ1-2,CSVGGSERTDYGYTF,TGCAGCGTTGGGGGGTCAGAAAGGACGGACTATGGCTACACCTTC